Reported below is one TCR beta chain. This sample was included in a study of shared clonotypes between healthy human individuals. Looked up from germline, CDR1 is SGHVS and CDR2 is FQNEAQ. CDR3 length: 15 residues. V dropped 2 bases and J dropped 2; count of bases not matched to a gene: 4. The protocol was immunoSEQ multiplex PCR, while the TCRdb copy is restricted to in-frame clones and leaves out a portion. The sample holds about a million clones, 60% to 80% seen once. Material: memory CD4+ T cells from PBMCs. Subset noted: CD45RA-negative fraction. The chain couples TRBV7-8 to TRBJ2-7; 9 bases are a match to TRBD2. The receptor comes from a man younger than 35 in good health. Some clones in this sample may be carry-over from other donors' samples. The CDR3 DNA follows: TGTGCCAGCAGCTTACAGGCTAGCGGGACCTACGAGCAGTACTTC. The encoded protein is CASSLQASGTYEQYF. The variable domain in full, with the rest retrieved from reference TRBV7-8 and TRBJ2-7, is GAGVSQSPRYKVAKRGQDVALRCDPISGHVSLFWYQQALGQGPEFLTYFQNEAQLDKSGLPSDRFFAERPEGSVSTLKIQRTQQEDSAVYLCASSLQASGTYEQYFGPGTRLTVT.